This TCR beta chain is drawn from a study of blood T cell repertoires in COVID-19 (dated by TCRdb to about 2020). In terms of the full investigation: Collaborator samples came from the United States, Italy and Spain and covered acute and convalescent phases of COVID-19. The material from the prospective study consisted of cDNA or gDNA derived from T cells, B-cell-depleted T cells, or PBMCs. The dataset comprised deeply sampled blood TCRbeta repertoires from subjects exposed to, actively infected with, or recovered from COVID-19. The repertoires were released in a freely available public database meant as a resource for research on the immune response to SARS-CoV-2. The samples were drawn from the first 160 participants of the ongoing ImmuneRACE study and from 1,254 subjects provided by 6 global collaborators. Nearly every sample came with metadata listing a de-identified subject ID, COVID-19 status, age in years and sex. Where available, HLA class I and class II types were obtained from metadata supplied by the sample provider rather than from assay-based typing. The investigation overall reported the following: The amount of clinical and demographic metadata varied by source and participant and was provided uncurated.

Concerning this clone itself: The antigen this receptor binds is unknown. No much larger clone exists at a distance of one base, and base qualities are not known.

One collaborating source in Seattle enrolled patients while the patients were actively infected and followed the patients over time throughout the course of disease. The collaborating institutions used their own protocols to collect whole blood in K2EDTA tubes. For TCRbeta analysis, collaborators shipped samples as frozen whole blood, isolated PBMCs, or DNA extracted from either of those sample types. TCRbeta CDR3 regions were amplified from genomic DNA using the immunoSEQ Assay, a bias-controlled multiplex PCR. Concerning the study's data processing: Nucleated cell counts per sample were estimated from amplification of reference gene primers within the assay. To quantify the absolute abundance of each unique TCRbeta CDR3 rearrangement, sequence reads were collapsed and filtered. Productive Simpson clonality was computed per sample as the square root of Simpson's diversity index over productive rearrangements. What TCRdb holds here is the immuneACCESS table cut down to in-frame rearrangements. Part of the clones is not present; checked against another copy, under half of the missing clones reflect an unresolved V gene, and the others are unexplained. D and trimming were read from the DNA, whereas the V and J calls and clone size are those reported in that table. The sample includes about 70,000 clones, with approximately 90% observed a single time. The ten largest clones capture 2.5% to 3% of the sample.

Spanning cysteine to phenylalanine, the CDR3 consists of 15 amino acids. Only the CDR3 portion is preserved as DNA: 45 bases, with reading frame beginning at the first base. A distance of 14 bases separates the germline ends of V and J, which lose 6 bases and 2 bases respectively. Looking up the germline V gene (reference sequence) yields CDR1 LNHDA and CDR2 SQIVND. Recombination connected TRBV19 to TRBJ1-5; the D gene assignment is ambiguous. Sequenced material: peripheral blood. This clonotype was sampled from a man aged 50-59 years with COVID-19, enrolled during active disease. Read as DNA, the sequence is TGTGCCAGTAGATCGGCCCGTGCGGGCAATCAGCCCCAGCATTTT. Its coded protein is CASRSARAGNQPQHF. Reference TRBV19 and TRBJ1-5 proteins supply the regions before and after the CDR3; the full variable domain is: DGGITQSPKYLFRKEGQNVTLSCEQNLNHDAMYWYRQDPGQGLRLIYYSQIVNDFQKGDIAEGYSVSREKKESFPLTVTSAQKNPTAFYLCASRSARAGNQPQHFGDGTRLSIL.